The present T cell receptor (beta chain) was sequenced within a study of blood T cell repertoires in COVID-19. Sequencing was performed with immunoSEQ multiplex PCR; in TCRdb, only in-frame clones are kept and a portion is missing. The repertoire holds about 200,000 clones, with roughly 84% as singletons. Germline V gene sequence: CDR1 MRHNA, CDR2 SNTAGT. The V end was cut by 6 bases, the J end by 1 base, with 13 bases between. CDR3 length: 15 residues. This TCR derives from a woman under 40 who had been exposed to COVID-19. Sequencing was carried out using PBMCs or T cells enriched from blood (not recorded which). The V and J genes are TRBV6-4 and TRBJ1-5; perhaps TRBD1 as D (5 bases). The CDR3 protein is CASRRDFGSNQPQHF. The DNA of the CDR3 is TGTGCCAGCAGGAGGGACTTTGGGAGCAATCAGCCCCAGCATTTT.